The 10 T cell receptor beta chains reported below all come from one sample, sequenced in a study of early T cells in non-severe SARS-CoV-2 infection. TCRdb recomputed calls from the 5' RACE reads with MiXCR, one row per CDR3 protein. The table records under 100,000 distinct CDR3 sequences, roughly 13% of them present only once. Sequencing input: whole blood. Source of these receptors: an adult who was a healthcare worker with PCR-confirmed SARS-CoV-2 infection or an uninfected control (not recorded which).

This clonotype has ten or more counts. The chain carries TRBV3-1 and TRBJ1-4; possibly TRBD1 for D (6 bases). Germline V CDR1 and CDR2: LGHDT, YNNKEL (reference sequence). The CDR3 totals 14 residues. V was trimmed by 5 bases and J by 2 bases, leaving 9 bases between them. CDR3 protein: CASSTTGTNEKLFF. CDR3 bases: TGTGCCAGCAGCACCACAGGGACTAATGAAAAACTGTTTTTT.

This clonotype was counted between two and nine times. The chain joins TRBV12-3 or TRBV12-4 to TRBJ1-3; D is unresolved. The V end lost 1 base, the J end lost 2 bases, and 6 bases lay between the germline ends. The CDR3 has 14 amino acids. The chain's CDR3 is CASSLDGAGNTIYF. The CDR3 DNA sequence: TGTGCCAGCAGTTTAGATGGGGCTGGAAACACCATATATTTT.

Comments on this clonotype: One end of the junction does not line up with germline, which may come from a read error. J is TRBJ2-1 and V is TRBV18; D not certain. Germline-derived CDR1 and CDR2 are KGHSH and LQKENI. The CDR3 spans 15 residues. CDR3 sequence reads: CASTPGNSRWNEQFF. The DNA of the CDR3 is TGTGCCAGCACACCGGGTAATAGCCGGTGGAATGAGCAGTTCTTC.

This clonotype was detected ten times or more. The chain has TRBV2 and TRBJ1-2; no clear D gene. Germline V CDR1 and CDR2: SNHLY, FYNNEI. The germline V and J ends were trimmed by 5 bases and 4 bases, with 11 bases remaining between them. This CDR3 contains 13 residues. The CDR3 is CASSPEVGYGYTF. CDR3 nucleotide sequence: TGTGCCAGCAGTCCGGAAGTCGGCTATGGCTACACCTTC.

The chain employs TRBV7-2 and TRBJ2-2; D may be TRBD1 or TRBD2 (5 bases each). Germline V gene data show CDR1 as SGHTA and CDR2 as FQGNSA. The CDR3 totals 15 residues. Trimming removed 2 bases at V and 7 bases at J, with 14 bases between. The CDR3 DNA sequence: TGTGCCAGCAGCTTATTGGCAGGGAGAGGCGGGGAGCTGTTTTTT. This sequence encodes CASSLLAGRGGELFF.

This clonotype was observed many times. V and J are TRBV4-3 and TRBJ1-2; 10 nucleotides match TRBD1. V was pared by 6 bases and J by 3 bases, with 22 bases of the junction left unmatched. CDR1 is LGHNA and CDR2 is YSLEER in the germline V gene. The CDR3 has 20 amino acids. DNA of the CDR3: TGCGCCAGCAGAGCCAAGCAGATGCGGACAGGGGGTTTCCTCTACTATGGCTACACCTTC. This sequence encodes CASRAKQMRTGGFLYYGYTF.

This clonotype was seen a few times. The genes are TRBV7-7 and TRBJ2-5; tentative D call: TRBD1 (5 bases). The CDR3 runs 10 residues. CDR1 is SSHAT, CDR2 FNYEAQ, per germline (reference sequence). The CDR3 sequence is CALGEETQYF. CDR3 DNA: TGTGCTTTAGGGGAAGAGACCCAGTACTTC. The complete variable domain, with remaining parts taken from reference TRBV7-7 and TRBJ2-5, reads GAGVSQSPRYKVTKRGQDVTLRCDPISSHATLYWYQQALGQGPEFLTYFNYEAQPDKSGLPSDRFSAERPEGSISTLTIQRTEQRDSAMYRCALGEETQYFGPGTRLLVL.

This clonotype was observed at least ten times. The chain carries TRBV3-1 and TRBJ2-1, with D perhaps matching TRBD2 (6 bases). CDR3 length: 14 amino acids. Germline V gives CDR1 LGHDT, CDR2 YNNKEL (reference sequence). V lost 2 bases, J lost 5 bases, and 10 bases lay in between. The CDR3 nucleotides read TGTGCCAGCAGCCAACGGGGGACTGACAATGAGCAGTTCTTC. This encodes CASSQRGTDNEQFF.

The chain combines TRBV29-1 with TRBJ2-1; D may be TRBD2 (6 bases). Germline V gene sequence: CDR1 SQVTM, CDR2 ANQGSEA. This CDR3 has 12 residues. Trimming pared 6 bases from V and 12 bases from J, leaving 18 bases between. DNA of the CDR3: TGCAGCGTCGAGTTCCCCGGGGGAGGGCAGTTCTTC. Its translation is CSVEFPGGGQFF.

This chain links TRBV24-1 with TRBJ1-5; 9 positions match TRBD1. The length of the CDR3 is 17 residues. Germline V gene lookup returns CDR1 KGHDR and CDR2 SFDVKD. After removal of 4 bases from V and 4 bases from J, the junction contained 10 bases not matched to a gene. The CDR3 DNA follows: TGTGCCACCAGTGAGCATCCCCCGGGACAGGGTAATCAGCCCCAGCATTTT. Its translation: CATSEHPPGQGNQPQHF.